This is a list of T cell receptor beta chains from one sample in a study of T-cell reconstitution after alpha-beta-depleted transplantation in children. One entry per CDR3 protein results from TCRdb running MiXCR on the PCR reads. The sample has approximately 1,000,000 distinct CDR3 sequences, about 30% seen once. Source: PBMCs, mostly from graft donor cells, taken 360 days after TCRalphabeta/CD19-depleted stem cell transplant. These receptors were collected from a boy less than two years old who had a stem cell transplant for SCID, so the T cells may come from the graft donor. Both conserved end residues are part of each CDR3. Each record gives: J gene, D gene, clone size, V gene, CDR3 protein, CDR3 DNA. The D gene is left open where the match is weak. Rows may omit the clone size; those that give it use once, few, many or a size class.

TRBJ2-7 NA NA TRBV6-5 CASSYLSPGPNSYEQYF TGTGCCAGCAGTTACCTTAGCCCCGGACCGAACTCCTACGAGCAGTACTTC
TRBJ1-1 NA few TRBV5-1 CASTPIGGEAFF TGCGCCAGCACCCCGATCGGGGGTGAAGCTTTCTTT
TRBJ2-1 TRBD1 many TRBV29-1 CSLRDRGINEQFF TGCAGCCTCAGGGACAGGGGAATCAATGAGCAGTTCTTC
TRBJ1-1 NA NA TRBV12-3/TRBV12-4 CASSPWRAGAGGNTEAFF TGTGCCAGCAGCCCCTGGCGTGCAGGCGCAGGTGGGAACACTGAAGCTTTCTTT
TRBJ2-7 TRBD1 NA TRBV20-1 CSATGGESYEQYF TGCAGTGCTACAGGGGGCGAATCCTACGAGCAGTACTTC
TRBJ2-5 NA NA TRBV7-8 CASRSSGALETQYF TGTGCCAGCAGGTCGTCGGGGGCCCTGGAGACCCAGTACTTC
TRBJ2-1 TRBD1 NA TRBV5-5 CASSLEDRGRRNEQFF TGTGCCAGCAGCTTGGAGGACAGGGGGCGACGCAATGAGCAGTTCTTC
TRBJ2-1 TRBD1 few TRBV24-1 CATSDWDRGLNEQFF TGTGCCACCAGTGATTGGGACAGGGGGCTCAATGAGCAGTTCTTC
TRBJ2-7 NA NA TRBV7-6 CASSPRGAATYEQYF TGTGCCAGCAGCCCCCGAGGGGCCGCAACCTACGAGCAGTACTTC
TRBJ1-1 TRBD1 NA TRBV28 CASRPTGGAEAFF TGTGCCAGCAGGCCCACAGGGGGGGCTGAAGCTTTCTTT
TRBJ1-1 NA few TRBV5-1 CASSRRSRGTMNTEAFF TGCGCCAGCAGCCGAAGATCCAGGGGAACAATGAACACTGAAGCTTTCTTT
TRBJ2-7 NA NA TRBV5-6 CASSLQQDSYEQYF TGTGCCAGCAGCTTACAGCAGGACTCCTACGAGCAGTACTTC
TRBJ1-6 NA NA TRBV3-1 CASSQTGTHNSPLHF TGTGCCAGCAGCCAAACAGGGACCCATAATTCACCCCTCCACTTT
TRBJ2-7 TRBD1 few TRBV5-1 CASVGTGNPYEQYF TGCGCCAGCGTAGGGACAGGGAACCCCTACGAGCAGTACTTC
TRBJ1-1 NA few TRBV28 CASSFSHRTVLNTEAFF TGTGCCAGCAGTTTCTCGCATCGGACAGTGTTGAACACTGAAGCTTTCTTT
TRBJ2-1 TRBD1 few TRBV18 CASSRGTGAYNEQFF TGTGCCAGCTCACGGGGGACAGGTGCCTACAATGAGCAGTTCTTC
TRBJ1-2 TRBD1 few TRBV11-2 CASRRFGDSNGYTF TGTGCCAGCAGACGTTTCGGGGACAGTAATGGCTACACCTTC
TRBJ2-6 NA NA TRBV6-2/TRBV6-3 CASSLSLRVLTF TGTGCCAGCAGCCTCTCCCTCCGGGTCCTGACTTTC
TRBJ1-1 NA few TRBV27 CASSPSQIMNTEAFF TGTGCCAGCAGTCCCTCCCAGATTATGAACACTGAAGCTTTCTTT
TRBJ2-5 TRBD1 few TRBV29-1 CSVNRGRETQYF TGCAGCGTTAACAGGGGTCGGGAGACCCAGTACTTC
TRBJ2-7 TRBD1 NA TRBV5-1 CASSLVETGVTYEQYF TGCGCCAGCAGCTTGGTGGAGACAGGGGTTACCTACGAGCAGTACTTC
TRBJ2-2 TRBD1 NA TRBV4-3 CASSQDGQVGNTGELFF TGCGCCAGCAGCCAGGATGGACAGGTCGGAAACACCGGGGAGCTGTTTTTT
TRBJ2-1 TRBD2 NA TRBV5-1 CASSLPRTSGGANEQFF TGCGCCAGCAGCTTGCCTAGGACTAGCGGGGGGGCCAATGAGCAGTTCTTC
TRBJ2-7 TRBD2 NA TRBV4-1 CASSQDGLADEQYF TGCGCCAGCAGCCAAGATGGACTAGCCGACGAGCAGTACTTC
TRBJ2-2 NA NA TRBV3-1 CASSQGGRRGTGELFF TGTGCCAGCAGCCAAGGGGGCAGGCGAGGTACCGGGGAGCTGTTTTTT
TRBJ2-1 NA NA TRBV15 CATSRESHFPYNEQFF TGTGCCACCAGCAGAGAGTCTCATTTCCCATACAATGAGCAGTTCTTC
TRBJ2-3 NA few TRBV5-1 CASSLDRRKTDTQYF TGCGCCAGCAGCTTGGACAGGAGGAAAACAGATACGCAGTATTTT
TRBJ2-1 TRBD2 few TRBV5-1 CASSWGGKGLLGEQFF TGCGCCAGCAGCTGGGGCGGGAAGGGACTACTGGGTGAGCAGTTCTTC
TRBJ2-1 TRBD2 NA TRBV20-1 CSATRSGGAGSEQFF TGCAGTGCTACACGATCGGGGGGGGCCGGGAGTGAGCAGTTCTTC
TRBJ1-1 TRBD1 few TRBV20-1 CSARSPTGGEAFF TGCAGTGCTAGATCCCCTACAGGGGGTGAAGCTTTCTTT
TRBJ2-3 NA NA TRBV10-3 CAIRRGARDTQYF TGTGCCATCAGGAGGGGGGCCCGGGATACGCAGTATTTT
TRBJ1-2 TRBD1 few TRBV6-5 CASRGLGYTF TGTGCCTCCAGGGGGCTTGGCTACACCTTC
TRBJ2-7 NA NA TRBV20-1 CSAPLGRGRSYEQYF TGCAGTGCTCCCCTTGGGAGGGGGAGGTCCTACGAGCAGTACTTC
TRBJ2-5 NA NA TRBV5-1 CASSSGLQVETQYF TGCGCCAGCAGCTCGGGGCTACAGGTGGAGACCCAGTACTTC
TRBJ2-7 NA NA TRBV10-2 CASSRVGAIGSYEQYF TGCGCCAGCAGTCGGGTCGGGGCGATTGGGTCCTACGAGCAGTACTTC
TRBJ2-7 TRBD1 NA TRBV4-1 CASSIRTGPDEQYF TGCGCCAGCAGCATTCGGACAGGGCCTGACGAGCAGTACTTC
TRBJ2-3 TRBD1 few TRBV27 CASSLRRQGKADTQYF TGTGCCAGCAGTTTAAGGAGACAGGGGAAGGCAGATACGCAGTATTTT
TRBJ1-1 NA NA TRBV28 CASSVQGLWDTEAFF TGTGCCAGCAGTGTCCAGGGGTTATGGGACACTGAAGCTTTCTTT
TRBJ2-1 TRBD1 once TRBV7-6 CASSTGQGAANEQFF TGTGCCAGCAGCACGGGACAGGGGGCGGCGAATGAGCAGTTCTTC
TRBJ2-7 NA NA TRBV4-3 CASSHRLRGKISYEQYF TGCGCCAGCAGCCATCGCCTCCGGGGGAAGATCTCCTACGAGCAGTACTTC
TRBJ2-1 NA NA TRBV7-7 CASSRGTATTIGNEQFF TGTGCCAGCAGCCGGGGGACTGCGACTACCATTGGGAATGAGCAGTTCTTC